The clone carrying this T cell receptor (beta chain) has a handful of counts. Its cognate antigen is unknown. One entry per CDR3 protein results from TCRdb running MiXCR on the reads. The sample contains under 30,000 distinct CDR3 sequences, around half of which appear only once. This sample is part of a study of type 1 regulatory T cells. The wider study: This in vitro CD4 product, T-allo10, is enriched for Tr1 cells and alloantigen-specific.

V was clipped by 1 base and J by 5 bases, with 13 bases between them. CDR1 is SGHTA, CDR2 FQGNSA, per germline. The CDR3 spans 15 residues. The chain couples TRBV7-2 to TRBJ2-3; D is uncertain. The TCR sequence derives from a human donor in good health. The sequenced sample was cultured T cells, either the whole culture or a sorted T cell fraction (not recorded which). CDR3 DNA: TGTGCCAGCAGCTTAGTCGGCCTCAAGGGAGATACGCAGTATTTT. Translated, it gives CASSLVGLKGDTQYF.